The 14 T cell receptor beta chains reported below all come from one sample, sequenced in a study of PD-L1 blockade in urothelial cancer. Time point given: peripheral blood 6 weeks after treatment start. Clones were read by immunoSEQ multiplex PCR, and TCRdb kept only the in-frame ones, dropping some. The sample yields tens of thousands of clones, 88% seen once. This specimen consisted of PBMCs, obtained around atezolizumab (anti-PD-L1) treatment. These receptors all come from a man between 60 and 70 years old with urothelial cancer.

This chain connects TRBV30 to TRBJ1-1, with TRBD1 identical over 9 bases. The CDR3 spans 14 residues. The germline gives CDR1 GTSNPN, CDR2 SVGIG (reference sequence). With V trimmed by 2 bases and J by 4 bases, 5 bases remained unmatched. In nucleotides, the CDR3 is TGTGCCTGGAGTAGTGACAGGGGGGGCACTGAAGCTTTCTTT. Translating gives CAWSSDRGGTEAFF.

The gene calls are TRBV4-1 and TRBJ1-1; 9 bases line up with TRBD1. Germline values: CDR1 MGHRA, CDR2 YSYEKL. The CDR3 is 17 amino acids. The trim removed 3 bases at V and 4 bases at J, leaving 12 bases unmatched. As DNA, the CDR3 is TGCGCCAGCAGCCACCTCCCGGGACAGGGACAGGGCACTGAAGCTTTCTTT. This codes for CASSHLPGQGQGTEAFF.

This chain links TRBV25-1 with TRBJ2-1, with D possibly TRBD1 on 5 matching bases. Germline V gives CDR1 MGHDK, CDR2 SYGVNS. V dropped 1 base and J dropped 4 bases, with 8 bases sitting between them. CDR3 size: 14 residues. The CDR3 DNA follows: TGTGCCAGCAGTGAATGGGCAGGGTACAATGAGCAGTTCTTC. Its protein product is CASSEWAGYNEQFF.

The DNA for the CDR3 is TGTGCCAGCAGTGGGGTACAGCTGAGAGCTTACGAGCAGTACTTC. Protein: CASSGVQLRAYEQYF. The chain is built from TRBV2 and TRBJ2-7; D remains unclear. Looked up from germline, CDR1 is SNHLY and CDR2 is FYNNEI. The CDR3 consists of 15 residues. V was cut by 4 bases and J by 4 bases, with 17 bases left in between. Combining the CDR3 with reference TRBV2 and TRBJ2-7 gives the whole variable domain EPEVTQTPSHQVTQMGQEVILRCVPISNHLYFYWYRQILGQKVEFLVSFYNNEISEKSEIFDDQFSVERPDGSNFTLKIRSTKLEDSAMYFCASSGVQLRAYEQYFGPGTRLTVT.

V is TRBV4-1 and J is TRBJ1-3; no clear D gene. Looked up from germline, CDR1 is MGHRA and CDR2 is YSYEKL. Trimming removed 0 bases at V and 2 bases at J, with 8 bases between. CDR3 size: 15 residues. As DNA, the CDR3 is TGCGCCAGCAGCCAAGATACCACTCCTGGAAACACCATATATTTT. This encodes CASSQDTTPGNTIYF.

The genes are TRBV9 and TRBJ2-5, with D possibly being TRBD1 (6 bases). Germline loops: CDR1 SGDLS, CDR2 YYNGEE. The CDR3 has 17 residues. Trimming took off 3 bases at V and 4 bases at J, with 22 bases between the two ends. CDR3: CASSEDPGDGLLETQYF. The DNA for the CDR3 is TGTGCCAGCAGCGAAGACCCAGGGGACGGGTTATTAGAGACCCAGTACTTC.

The rearrangement links TRBV28 to TRBJ1-2; D uncertain. This CDR3 contains 14 residues. Trimming shortened V by 3 bases and J by 9 bases, and 17 bases separated the two germline ends. Germline V lookup: CDR1 MDHEN, CDR2 SYDVKM. The CDR3: CASSFPRPGVSYTF. In DNA, the CDR3 is TGTGCCAGCAGTTTTCCCCGACCTGGAGTGAGCTACACCTTC.

The chain carries TRBV2 and TRBJ1-5; 7 nucleotides match TRBD1. The CDR3 covers 15 residues. The junction had 12 bases not matched to a gene; V was cut back by 6 bases and J by 7 bases. From germline, CDR1 is SNHLY and CDR2 FYNNEI. The CDR3 here is CASRVRQGSGQPQHF. In DNA form, the CDR3 reads TGTGCCAGCAGGGTAAGACAGGGATCAGGACAGCCCCAGCATTTT. Full variable domain (missing parts from reference TRBV2 and TRBJ1-5): EPEVTQTPSHQVTQMGQEVILRCVPISNHLYFYWYRQILGQKVEFLVSFYNNEISEKSEIFDDQFSVERPDGSNFTLKIRSTKLEDSAMYFCASRVRQGSGQPQHFGDGTRLSIL.

This rearrangement joins TRBV2 to TRBJ1-1, with 9 bases aligning to TRBD1. The trim removed 8 bases at V and 3 bases at J, leaving 4 bases unmatched. Germline CDR1 is SNHLY and CDR2 is FYNNEI. The CDR3 loop spans 13 amino acids. The CDR3 sequence is CASFRTGDTEAFF. CDR3 nucleotides: TGTGCCAGCTTCAGGACAGGGGACACTGAAGCTTTCTTT.

This chain links TRBV5-1 with TRBJ2-3, with D perhaps TRBD1 (6 bases). Trimming removed 4 bases at V and 2 bases at J, with 11 bases between. Germline CDR1 reads SGHRS; CDR2 reads YFSETQ. The CDR3 has 14 residues. CDR3 sequence reads: CASSPGQLTDTQYF. The CDR3 coding sequence is TGCGCCAGCAGCCCTGGACAGCTCACAGATACGCAGTATTTT.

This chain joins TRBV28 and TRBJ1-6; no firm D call. Germline CDR1 and CDR2: MDHEN and SYDVKM. The CDR3 consists of 12 residues. Trimming left V 2 bases short and J 10 bases short, with 6 bases between. CDR3 sequence reads: CASSLEYSPLHF. Here the CDR3 DNA reads TGTGCCAGCAGTTTAGAGTACTCACCCCTCCACTTT. The full variable domain, with the rest looked up from reference TRBV28 and TRBJ1-6, is DVKVTQSSRYLVKRTGEKVFLECVQDMDHENMFWYRQDPGLGLRLIYFSYDVKMKEKGDIPEGYSVSREKKERFSLILESASTNQTSMYLCASSLEYSPLHFGNGTRLTVT.

This rearrangement joins TRBV5-4 to TRBJ1-5, with 7 bases that match TRBD1. The CDR3 is 15 residues long. Germline assignment: CDR1 SGHNT and CDR2 YYREEE (reference sequence). The trim removed 4 bases at V and 0 bases at J, leaving 4 bases unmatched. CDR3 in amino acids: CASSIQGNSNQPQHF. CDR3 nucleotides: TGTGCCAGCAGCATACAGGGGAATAGCAATCAGCCCCAGCATTTT.

The chain uses TRBV9 and TRBJ1-2; perhaps TRBD1 as D (6 bases). Germline CDR1 SGDLS, CDR2 YYNGEE. Deletions cut 0 bases from V and 4 bases from J, with 10 bases between. The CDR3 extends over 14 amino acids. Here the CDR3 reads CASSVGDRSYGYTF. In DNA, the CDR3 is TGTGCCAGCAGCGTAGGAGACAGGAGCTATGGCTACACCTTC.

In this sample, this clone turned up a few times. The chain employs TRBV18 and TRBJ1-1; D is perhaps TRBD1 (5 bases). The CDR3 sequence is 12 residues long. Germline V gene sequence: CDR1 KGHSH, CDR2 LQKENI. The V and J ends lost 6 bases and 8 bases respectively, with 13 bases between them. The CDR3 nucleotides read TGTGCCAGCTCGCGTTTCGACAGAGAAGCTTTCTTT. It specifies CASSRFDREAFF.